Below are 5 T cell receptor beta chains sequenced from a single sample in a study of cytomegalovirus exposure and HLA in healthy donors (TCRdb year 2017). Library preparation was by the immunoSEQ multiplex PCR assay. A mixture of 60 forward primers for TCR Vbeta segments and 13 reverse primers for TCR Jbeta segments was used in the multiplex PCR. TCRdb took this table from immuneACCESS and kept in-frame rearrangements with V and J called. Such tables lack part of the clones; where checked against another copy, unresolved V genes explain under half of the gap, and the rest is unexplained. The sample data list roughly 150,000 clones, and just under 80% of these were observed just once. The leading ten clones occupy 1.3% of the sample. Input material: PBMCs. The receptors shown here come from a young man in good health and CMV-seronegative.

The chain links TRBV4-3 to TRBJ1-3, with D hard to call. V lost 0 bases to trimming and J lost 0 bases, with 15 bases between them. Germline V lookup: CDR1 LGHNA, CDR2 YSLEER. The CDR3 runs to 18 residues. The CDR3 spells CASSQDWIGVTSGNTIYF. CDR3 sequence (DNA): TGCGCCAGCAGCCAAGATTGGATCGGGGTCACCTCTGGAAACACCATATATTTT.

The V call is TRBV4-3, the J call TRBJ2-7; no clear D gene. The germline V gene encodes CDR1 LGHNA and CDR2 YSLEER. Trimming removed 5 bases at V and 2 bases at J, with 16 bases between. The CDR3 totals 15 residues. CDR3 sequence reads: CASSERRTDAYEQYF. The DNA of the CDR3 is TGCGCCAGCAGCGAACGACGAACAGATGCCTACGAGCAGTACTTC.

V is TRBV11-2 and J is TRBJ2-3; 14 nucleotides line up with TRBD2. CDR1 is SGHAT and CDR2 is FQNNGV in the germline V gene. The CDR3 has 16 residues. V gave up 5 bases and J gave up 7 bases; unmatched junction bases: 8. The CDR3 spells CASSIQGLAGANTQYF. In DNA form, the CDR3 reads TGTGCCAGCAGCATTCAGGGACTAGCGGGGGCAAATACGCAGTATTTT.

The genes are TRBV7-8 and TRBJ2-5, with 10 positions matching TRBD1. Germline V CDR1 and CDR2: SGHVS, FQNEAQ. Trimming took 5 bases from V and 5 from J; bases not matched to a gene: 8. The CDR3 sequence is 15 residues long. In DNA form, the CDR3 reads TGTGCCAGCAGCAAGCCGGGACAGGGGTTTGAGACCCAGTACTTC. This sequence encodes CASSKPGQGFETQYF.

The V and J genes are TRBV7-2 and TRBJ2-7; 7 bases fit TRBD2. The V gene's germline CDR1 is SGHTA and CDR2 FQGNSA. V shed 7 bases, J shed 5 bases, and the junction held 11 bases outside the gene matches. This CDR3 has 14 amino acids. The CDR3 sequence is CASTLGRGVNEQYF. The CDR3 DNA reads TGTGCCAGCACCCTAGGGAGGGGAGTTAACGAGCAGTACTTC.